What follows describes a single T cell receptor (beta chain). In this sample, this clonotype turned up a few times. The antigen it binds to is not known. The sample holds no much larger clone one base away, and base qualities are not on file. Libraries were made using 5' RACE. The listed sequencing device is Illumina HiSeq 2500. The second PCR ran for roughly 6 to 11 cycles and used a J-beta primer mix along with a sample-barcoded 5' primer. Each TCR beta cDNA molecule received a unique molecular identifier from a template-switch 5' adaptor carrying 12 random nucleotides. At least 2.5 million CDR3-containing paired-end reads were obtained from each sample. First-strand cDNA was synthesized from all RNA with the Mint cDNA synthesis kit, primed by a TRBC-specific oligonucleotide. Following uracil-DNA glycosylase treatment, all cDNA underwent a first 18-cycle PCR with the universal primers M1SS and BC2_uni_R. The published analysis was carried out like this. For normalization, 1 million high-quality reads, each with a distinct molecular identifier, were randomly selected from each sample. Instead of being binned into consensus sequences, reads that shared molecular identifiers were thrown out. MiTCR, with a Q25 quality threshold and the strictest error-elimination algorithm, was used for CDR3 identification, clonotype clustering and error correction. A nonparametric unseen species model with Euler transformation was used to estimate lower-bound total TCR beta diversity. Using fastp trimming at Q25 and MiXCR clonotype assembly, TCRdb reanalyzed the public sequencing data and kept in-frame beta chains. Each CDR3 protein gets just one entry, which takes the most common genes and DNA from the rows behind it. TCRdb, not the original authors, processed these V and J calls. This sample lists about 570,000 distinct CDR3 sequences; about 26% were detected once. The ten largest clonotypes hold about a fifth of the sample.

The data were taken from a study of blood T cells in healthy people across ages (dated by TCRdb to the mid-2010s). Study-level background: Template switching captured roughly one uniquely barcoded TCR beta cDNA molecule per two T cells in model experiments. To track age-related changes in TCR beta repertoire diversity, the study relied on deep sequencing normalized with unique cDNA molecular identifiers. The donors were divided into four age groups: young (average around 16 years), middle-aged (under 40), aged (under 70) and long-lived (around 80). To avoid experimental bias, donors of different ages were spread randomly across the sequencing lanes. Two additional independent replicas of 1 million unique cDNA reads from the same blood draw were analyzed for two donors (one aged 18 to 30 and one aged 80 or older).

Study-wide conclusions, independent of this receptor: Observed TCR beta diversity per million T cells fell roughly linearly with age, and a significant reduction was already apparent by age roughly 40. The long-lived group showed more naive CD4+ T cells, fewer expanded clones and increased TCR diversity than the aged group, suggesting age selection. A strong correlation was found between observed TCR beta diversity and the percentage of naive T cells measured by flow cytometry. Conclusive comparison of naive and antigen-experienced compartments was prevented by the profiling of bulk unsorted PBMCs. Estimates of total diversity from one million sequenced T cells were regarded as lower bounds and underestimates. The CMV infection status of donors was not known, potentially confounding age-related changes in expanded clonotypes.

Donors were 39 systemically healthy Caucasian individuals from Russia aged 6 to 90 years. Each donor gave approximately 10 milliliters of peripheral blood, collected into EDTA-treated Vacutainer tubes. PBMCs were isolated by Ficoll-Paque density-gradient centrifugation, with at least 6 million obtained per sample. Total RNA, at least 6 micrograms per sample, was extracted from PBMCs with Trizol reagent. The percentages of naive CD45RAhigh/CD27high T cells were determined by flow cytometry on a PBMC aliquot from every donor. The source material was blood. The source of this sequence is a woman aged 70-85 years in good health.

The sequenced DNA is TGCAGCGTAACTTGGTGGGGTCGGGAGACCCAGTACTTC. Its translation reads: CSVTWWGRETQYF. The chain is assembled from TRBV29-1 and TRBJ2-5; confidence is insufficient to name the D gene. V was cut back by 6 bases and J by 5 bases, leaving a gap of 16 bases between them. The CDR3 covers 13 residues, taking in both the cysteine and the phenylalanine. The DNA shown is the 39-base CDR3, in frame from base 1. According to the germline V gene, CDR1 reads SQVTM and CDR2 reads ANQGSEA.